One sample yielded the 29 T cell receptor beta chains listed below, sequenced in a study of T cells after yellow fever vaccination. TCRdb recomputed calls from the 5' RACE reads with MiXCR, one row per CDR3 protein. Of under 30,000 distinct CDR3 sequences detected, under 6% appear once; the ten largest clones hold about two fifths. The sample here was CD8+ T cells sorted from PBMCs, taken 10 days after the yellow fever booster vaccination. These receptors all come from a young man who received the YFV17D yellow fever vaccine.

A note on this clonotype: A much larger clone differs by one base, so this may be a read error. This chain joins TRBV28 and TRBJ2-3; D uncertain. Germline-derived CDR1 and CDR2 are MDHEN and SYDVKM. CDR3 length equals 11 residues. The CDR3 sequence is CSSSLVDTQYF. The CDR3 bases are TGTTCCAGCAGTTTAGTGGATACGCAGTATTTT. Using reference TRBV28 and TRBJ2-3 for the parts outside the CDR3, the full variable domain is DVKVTQSSRYLVKRTGEKVFLECVQDMDHENMFWYRQDPGLGLRLIYFSYDVKMKEKGDIPEGYSVSREKKERFSLILESASTNQTSMYLCSSSLVDTQYFGPGTRLTVL.

This clonotype was counted ten times or more. This rearrangement joins TRBV7-1 to TRBJ2-5; 12 nucleotides line up with TRBD2. TRBV7-1 is labeled an ORF, and its function is uncertain. The CDR3 contains 22 residues. J gave up 4 bases and V 7 bases, and 28 bases lay outside the gene matches. The chain's CDR3 is CASTQRGGGSTSGSSSGETQYF. DNA for the CDR3: TGTGCCAGCACCCAGCGAGGGGGCGGGTCGACTAGCGGGAGTTCGAGCGGAGAGACCCAGTACTTC.

This clonotype has ten or more counts. The chain joins TRBV5-1 to TRBJ2-7; 7 bases map to TRBD1. This CDR3 is built from 14 residues. V shed 4 bases, J shed 5 bases, and the junction held 9 bases outside the gene matches. The germline CDR1 and CDR2 sequences are SGHRS and YFSETQ. The CDR3 protein is CASSPSGQSHEQYF. CDR3 bases: TGCGCCAGCAGCCCGTCGGGACAGAGTCACGAGCAGTACTTC. Filled out from reference TRBV5-1 and TRBJ2-7, the complete variable domain reads KAGVTQTPRYLIKTRGQQVTLSCSPISGHRSVSWYQQTPGQGLQFLFEYFSETQRNKGNFPGRFSGRQFSNSRSEMNVSTLELGDSALYLCASSPSGQSHEQYFGPGTRLTVT.

In this sample, this clonotype turned up many times. The CDR3 loop reads CASSERGPSYNEQFF. The CDR3 DNA follows: TGTGCCAGCAGTGAACGGGGGCCATCCTACAATGAGCAGTTCTTC. The J gene is TRBJ2-1, the V gene TRBV2; D may correspond to TRBD1 or TRBD2 (6 bases each). The CDR3 is 15 residues long. Germline V gene lookup returns CDR1 SNHLY and CDR2 FYNNEI. V was shortened by 2 bases and J by 1 base, with 9 bases between the two germline ends.

This clonotype was seen repeatedly, ten times or more. The chain links TRBV12-3 or TRBV12-4 to TRBJ2-7; no reliable D call. The germline V and J ends were trimmed by 8 bases and 5 bases, with 7 bases remaining between them. There are 10 residues in the CDR3. The CDR3 is CASSDHEQYF. CDR3 DNA sequence: TGTGCCAGCTCCGACCACGAGCAGTACTTC.

This clonotype was observed many times. Written as DNA, the CDR3 is TGTGCCAGCAGCGCCGGGACTGGTTTCGGCAATGAGCAGTTCTTC. Protein product: CASSAGTGFGNEQFF. This chain joins TRBV14 and TRBJ2-1; D is possibly TRBD2 (6 bases). The V gene lost 5 bases and the J gene lost 6 bases, with 17 bases spanning the gap. Looked up from germline, CDR1 is SGHDN and CDR2 is FVKESK. This CDR3 has 15 amino acids. Full variable domain (rest looked up from reference TRBV14 and TRBJ2-1): EAGVTQFPSHSVIEKGQTVTLRCDPISGHDNLYWYRRVMGKEIKFLLHFVKESKQDESGMPNNRFLAERTGGTYSTLKVQPAELEDSGVYFCASSAGTGFGNEQFFGPGTRLTVL.

This clonotype was counted many times. The V gene is TRBV5-1, the J gene TRBJ2-1, with TRBD2 matching 11 bases. The CDR3 runs 15 residues. Germline V CDR1 and CDR2: SGHRS, YFSETQ. V lost 4 bases to trimming and J lost 7 bases; unmatched junction nucleotides: 7. The CDR3: CASSGTSGLGNEQFF. CDR3 DNA: TGCGCCAGCAGCGGGACTAGCGGCCTTGGTAATGAGCAGTTCTTC. The complete variable domain, with remaining parts taken from reference TRBV5-1 and TRBJ2-1, reads KAGVTQTPRYLIKTRGQQVTLSCSPISGHRSVSWYQQTPGQGLQFLFEYFSETQRNKGNFPGRFSGRQFSNSRSEMNVSTLELGDSALYLCASSGTSGLGNEQFFGPGTRLTVL.

This clonotype was seen repeatedly, ten times or more. The V and J genes are TRBV6-4 and TRBJ2-1; a possible D gene is TRBD1 (6 bases). Looked up from germline, CDR1 is MRHNA and CDR2 is SNTAGT. Trimming removed 0 bases from V and 6 bases from J, with 12 bases in between. The CDR3 covers 15 residues. CDR3 DNA sequence: TGTGCCAGCAGTGACTCCAGGGGAATGGGCAATGAGCAGTTCTTC. Amino acid sequence: CASSDSRGMGNEQFF.

This clonotype was found many times. The CDR3 DNA reads as TGTGCCAGCAGCTCACACAGGCCTCGCGCGTACTTC. Translation: CASSSHRPRAYF. The chain has TRBV7-9 and TRBJ2-5; D is perhaps TRBD1 (5 bases). Germline V gives CDR1 SEHNR, CDR2 FQNEAQ (reference sequence). V lost 4 bases and J 13 bases, leaving 16 bases between the germline ends. The CDR3 has 12 amino acids.

This clonotype occurred many times. The V call is TRBV3-1, the J call TRBJ2-3; tentatively, D is TRBD1 (6 bases). This CDR3 is 15 amino acids long. Germline V gives CDR1 LGHDT, CDR2 YNNKEL (reference sequence). V was clipped by 8 bases and J by 0 bases, with 15 bases between them. The CDR3 DNA reads as TGTGCCAGCGGTCAAGTGGACAGTAGCACAGATACGCAGTATTTT. Its protein product is CASGQVDSSTDTQYF.

This clonotype appeared many times. The chain employs TRBV4-2 and TRBJ2-7; D could derive from TRBD1 or TRBD2 (5 bases each). V was trimmed by 5 bases and J by 3 bases, leaving 23 bases between them. Germline CDR1 reads LGHNA; CDR2 reads YNFKEQ. This CDR3 contains 17 residues. Written as DNA, the CDR3 is TGTGCCAGCAGCTACTCGAGGGGCGCTAAATCCCACTACGAGCAGTACTTC. Residues: CASSYSRGAKSHYEQYF.

This clonotype was seen a few times. The chain carries TRBV7-9 and TRBJ2-2; D might be TRBD1 (6 bases). Germline V gene data show CDR1 as SEHNR and CDR2 as FQNEAQ (reference sequence). V was cut by 7 bases and J by 6 bases, with 15 bases left in between. The CDR3 has 14 residues. The CDR3 spells CASMSQGMAGELFF. Here the CDR3 DNA reads TGTGCCAGCATGAGCCAGGGGATGGCCGGGGAGCTGTTTTTT.

This clonotype was picked up many times. The chain joins TRBV7-8 to TRBJ2-1; 10 nucleotides match TRBD2. CDR3 length: 18 residues. Germline CDR1 reads SGHVS; CDR2 reads FQNEAQ. The V segment lost 0 bases and the J segment 5 bases; nucleotides outside the gene matches: 10. CDR3 bases: TGTGCCAGCAGCTTAGCCGAGTTCTTACTAGCGGGGAACAATGAGCAGTTCTTC. It translates to CASSLAEFLLAGNNEQFF.

This clonotype qualifies as medium-sized. The chain combines TRBV6-1 with TRBJ1-5; possibly TRBD1 for D (5 bases). The CDR3 is 14 residues long. CDR1 is MNHNS, CDR2 SASEGT, per germline. Trimming removed 6 bases at V and 2 bases at J, with 11 bases between. DNA of the CDR3: TGTGCCAGCAGGGACGGAGGGGGCAATCAGCCCCAGCATTTT. Encoded protein: CASRDGGGNQPQHF.

This clonotype was seen repeatedly, ten times or more. The chain combines TRBV5-4 with TRBJ2-3; the match to TRBD2 covers 10 bases. The V segment lost 0 bases and the J segment 6 bases; nucleotides outside the gene matches: 13. Germline assignment: CDR1 SGHNT and CDR2 YYREEE (reference sequence). CDR3 length: 18 residues. CDR3 protein: CASSLDGTSDDVVDTQYF. The CDR3 DNA is TGTGCCAGCAGCTTGGACGGGACTAGCGATGATGTGGTGGATACGCAGTATTTT.

This clonotype was observed many times. The CDR3 spells CASSSSGGVHTQYF. The CDR3 DNA is TGTGCCAGCAGCTCCTCCGGGGGGGTACATACGCAGTATTTT. The V call is TRBV9, the J call TRBJ2-3, with 8 nucleotides matching TRBD2. This CDR3 has 14 residues. Germline V gene sequence: CDR1 SGDLS, CDR2 YYNGEE. After removal of 4 bases from V and 7 bases from J, the junction contained 8 bases not matched to a gene.

This clonotype was seen many times. The rearrangement uses TRBV9 and TRBJ2-1; tentatively, D is TRBD2 (6 bases). V shed 4 bases and J shed 6 bases, with 17 bases lying between them. Germline V gives CDR1 SGDLS, CDR2 YYNGEE. The CDR3 totals 15 residues. The CDR3 nucleotides read TGTGCCAGCAGCTCCCCGGGCCTGGGGGGCAATGAGCAGTTCTTC. Protein: CASSSPGLGGNEQFF. The full variable domain, completed using reference TRBV9 and TRBJ2-1, is DSGVTQTPKHLITATGQRVTLRCSPRSGDLSVYWYQQSLDQGLQFLIQYYNGEERAKGNILERFSAQQFPDLHSELNLSSLELGDSALYFCASSSPGLGGNEQFFGPGTRLTVL.

This clonotype was seen ten or more times. The chain employs TRBV5-8 and TRBJ1-1, with a possible D match to TRBD1 (5 bases). CDR3 length equals 15 residues. Looked up from germline, CDR1 is SGHTS and CDR2 is YDEGEE. V lost 1 base and J lost 8, with 18 bases in between. Here the CDR3 reads CASSLQAGNYEEAFF. CDR3 bases: TGTGCCAGCAGCTTGCAGGCAGGGAATTACGAAGAAGCTTTCTTT.

In regard to this clonotype: A clone one base away is much larger, so this may be a read error. The chain recombines TRBV7-9 with TRBJ2-5, with TRBD2 as a possible D gene (5 bases). The CDR3 extends over 14 amino acids. Germline V gene sequence: CDR1 SEHNR, CDR2 FQNEAQ (reference sequence). Trimming took off 6 bases at V and 5 bases at J, with 16 bases between the two ends. CDR3 bases: TGTGCCAGCAGTCCCGAGGAGGCGCCCGAGACCCAGTACTTC. Its protein product is CASSPEEAPETQYF.

In this sample, this clonotype turned up many times. CDR3 bases: TGTGCCAGTAGTGCCTCTGGCGGGACGGGTTACGAGCAGTACTTC. Protein sequence: CASSASGGTGYEQYF. V gene TRBV19 combines with J gene TRBJ2-7, with D possibly being TRBD2 (6 bases). V lost 5 bases to trimming and J lost 4 bases, with 18 bases between them. This CDR3 contains 15 residues. The germline V gene has CDR1 LNHDA and CDR2 SQIVND (reference sequence).

Ten or more counts support this clonotype. The chain is built from TRBV2 and TRBJ2-3; 13 bases are shared with TRBD2. Per the germline V gene, CDR1 is SNHLY and CDR2 is FYNNEI. The junction had 9 bases not matched to a gene; V was cut back by 1 base and J by 5 bases. The length of the CDR3 is 18 residues. The CDR3 bases are TGTGCCAGCAGTGAAGAGGTACTAGCGGGAGGGCCGAAAGATACGCAGTATTTT. Its translation: CASSEEVLAGGPKDTQYF.

This clonotype was observed many times. V usage is TRBV7-2 and J usage is TRBJ2-2, with a weak D call TRBD2 (5 bases). V was shortened by 4 bases and J by 6 bases, with 18 bases between the two germline ends. This CDR3 has 16 residues. Germline values: CDR1 SGHTA, CDR2 FQGNSA. Here the CDR3 reads CASSWTTTSTPGELFF. The CDR3 coding sequence is TGTGCCAGCAGCTGGACGACTACTAGTACCCCCGGGGAGCTGTTTTTT.

This clonotype was recorded at least ten times. This sequence joins TRBV20-1 and TRBJ2-7, with 11 bases lining up with TRBD2. V lost 0 bases, J lost 4 bases, and 11 bases stayed unmatched. Germline V gives CDR1 DFQATT, CDR2 SNEGSKA (reference sequence). This CDR3 is 17 amino acids long. CDR3 DNA sequence: TGCAGTGCTAGAGATGTCTATGTCGGGACTAGCGGTTACGAGCAGTACTTC. Its translation is CSARDVYVGTSGYEQYF.

This clonotype was detected ten times or more. This chain uses TRBV5-1 with TRBJ2-1; possible D gene TRBD1, 6 bases. This CDR3 is built from 13 residues. Germline V gene sequence: CDR1 SGHRS, CDR2 YFSETQ. V was shortened by 4 bases and J by 6 bases, with 11 bases between the two germline ends. The chain's CDR3 is CASSPTGINEQFF. The CDR3 nucleotides are TGCGCCAGCAGCCCGACAGGCATCAATGAGCAGTTCTTC.

This clonotype was counted ten times or more. This chain joins TRBV6-5 and TRBJ2-1; 9 positions agree with TRBD2. CDR3 size: 18 residues. Trimming cost V 2 bases and J 5 bases; bases outside gene matches: 13. Germline V lookup: CDR1 MNHEY, CDR2 SVGAGI. CDR3 residues: CASSYPGRGASGNNEQFF. DNA for the CDR3: TGTGCCAGCAGTTACCCTGGAAGGGGTGCTAGCGGGAACAATGAGCAGTTCTTC.

This clonotype was detected ten times or more. The gene calls are TRBV4-3 and TRBJ2-1, with 11 bases identical to TRBD2. The germline V gene encodes CDR1 LGHNA and CDR2 YSLEER. The CDR3 length is 16 residues. With 2 bases clipped from V and 2 bases from J, the junction kept 2 bases outside the gene matches. The CDR3 DNA reads TGCGCCAGCAGCCAAACGGGACTAGCGGCCTACAATGAGCAGTTCTTC. This codes for CASSQTGLAAYNEQFF.

This clonotype was observed many times. The chain couples TRBV4-3 to TRBJ2-3; 13 bases align to TRBD2. Germline trimming cut 3 bases from V and 4 bases from J; bases unmatched to any gene: 7. This CDR3 spans 17 amino acids. In germline, CDR1 is LGHNA, CDR2 YSLEER. The CDR3 region is CASSQETSGRMADTQYF. CDR3 DNA sequence: TGCGCCAGCAGCCAGGAGACTAGCGGGAGGATGGCAGATACGCAGTATTTT.

This clonotype was recorded at least ten times. The J gene is TRBJ2-1, the V gene TRBV7-8; D is perhaps TRBD2 (6 bases). V dropped 4 bases and J dropped 5 bases, with 15 bases sitting between them. Germline V gives CDR1 SGHVS, CDR2 FQNEAQ. The CDR3 has 15 residues. The CDR3 DNA follows: TGTGCCAGCAGCTCCTTGGGACTTAAGGACAATGAGCAGTTCTTC. Translated: CASSSLGLKDNEQFF.

With regard to this clonotype: This clone may be a read error of a much larger clone one base away. CDR3 region: CASSSTDTYNEEFF. Written as DNA, the CDR3 is TGTGCCAGTAGCTCAACCGACACCTACAATGAGGAGTTCTTC. The chain links TRBV19 to TRBJ2-1; no clear D gene. Germline V gene sequence: CDR1 LNHDA, CDR2 SQIVND (reference sequence). The CDR3 spans 14 residues.